These 5 T cell receptor beta chains originate from one sample sequenced in a study of cytomegalovirus exposure and HLA in healthy donors listed by TCRdb under 2017. Library construction relied on the immunoSEQ multiplex PCR assay. The multiplex PCR relied on a mix of 60 forward primers for TCR Vbeta segments and 13 reverse primers for TCR Jbeta segments. As stored in TCRdb, this immuneACCESS dataset retains in-frame rearrangements with V and J assigned. A fraction of the clones does not appear; measured against another copy, unresolved V genes explain less than half of the discrepancy, and the remainder lacks a known reason. The sample data list 250,000 to 350,000 clones, and 86% of these were observed just once. Almost 4% of the sample rests with the top ten. The sequenced material came from PBMCs. Receptors were obtained from a man aged 35 to 55 in good health and CMV-seropositive.

The V and J genes are TRBV2 and TRBJ2-1, with TRBD1 identical over 7 bases. V lost 5 bases, J lost 2 bases, and 6 bases stayed unmatched. Germline loops: CDR1 SNHLY, CDR2 FYNNEI. The CDR3 sequence is 15 residues long. CDR3 in DNA: TGTGCCAGCAGTCGACAGGGAAACACCTACAATGAGCAGTTCTTC. Protein sequence: CASSRQGNTYNEQFF.

The chain combines TRBV27 with TRBJ1-1; 12 positions agree with TRBD1. V gave up 6 bases and J gave up 7 bases; unmatched junction bases: 15. This CDR3 spans 17 amino acids. The germline V gene has CDR1 MNHEY and CDR2 SMNVEV (reference sequence). CDR3 amino acids: CASRSTGTGGSVGEAFF. The CDR3 coding sequence is TGTGCCAGCAGATCTACCGGGACAGGGGGCTCTGTGGGTGAAGCTTTCTTT.

In DNA, the CDR3 is TGTGCCAGCAGCTTAGGGCAGGGGAAGCTTCCAGCTTTCTTT. Translation: CASSLGQGKLPAFF. The genes are TRBV7-2 and TRBJ1-1, with D maybe TRBD1 (6 bases). The CDR3 covers 14 residues. The germline CDR1 and CDR2 sequences are SGHTA and FQGNSA. The ends were cut back, 1 base at V and 10 bases at J, with 16 bases in the middle.

Comments on this clone: The sample contains more than one DNA sequence encoding this CDR3. The chain is built from TRBV7-9 and TRBJ1-5; D possibly corresponds to TRBD1 (5 bases). This CDR3 spans 14 amino acids. CDR1 SEHNR and CDR2 FQNEAQ come from the germline V gene (reference sequence). V lost 1 base to trimming and J lost 2 bases, with 6 bases between them. In DNA, the CDR3 is TGTGCCAGCAGCTTAGGGGGGGGCAATCAGCCCCAGCATTTT. It yields the protein CASSLGGGNQPQHF.

CDR3 protein: CASSLNGRGYEQYF. CDR3 nucleotides: TGTGCCAGCAGTTTGAACGGGAGGGGGTACGAGCAGTACTTC. J is TRBJ2-7 and V is TRBV27, with 8 positions matching TRBD2. The CDR3 extends over 14 amino acids. Germline trimming cut 3 bases from V and 4 bases from J; bases unmatched to any gene: 5. Germline V CDR1 and CDR2: MNHEY, SMNVEV (reference sequence).